Below, one TCR beta chain is given with its context. Its antigen is not yet known. Qualities for individual bases were not recorded, and no much larger clone is one base off. This specimen belongs to a study of shared clonotypes between healthy human individuals (TCRdb year 2020). With regard to the full study: Three men and two women, aged 18 to 49 years, made up the cohort. Blood TCR repertoires of 5 or 6 healthy adults were deeply sequenced to estimate repertoire size and the extent of clonotype sharing between individuals. Per donor, three plates each were used for CD4 naive and CD4 memory, two for CD8 naive, and one for CD8 memory. Between about 0.94 and 8.9 billion PBMCs per donor were obtained by leukapheresis. Libraries were prepared and TCR repertoires were sequenced by different laboratories using diverse techniques, in order to increase sequencing depth and limit assay-specific biases. The full study reports these points: The genetic and exposure-history diversity represented was limited by the small number of donors. Pairwise subsampling indicated that sequencing depth was expected to affect the degree of clonotype sharing among donors. Sampling was restricted to blood, and TCR repertoires in tissue are likely to differ from TCR repertoires in blood. Compared with non-shared clonotypes, the clonotypes found in all four sorted-subset donors had higher generation probabilities. Sharing across several donors was observed for around 4.8% of naive CD4, around 3.5% of naive CD8, around 2.5% of memory CD4, and roughly 0.43% of memory CD8 clonotypes. Rarefaction of sorted-subset datasets indicated incomplete sequencing despite the large sequencing depth. Estimated clonotype richness was generally larger for naive than for memory subsets.

Using the deep immunoSEQ assay, TCR CDR3 regions were amplified from genomic DNA by multiplex PCR. For each cell subset, the extracted genomic DNA was distributed evenly across all wells of several immunoSEQ 96-well plates, and each plate served as one replicate. For sorted subsets, around 0.2 ug genomic DNA, equal to about 30,000 T cell genomes, was loaded into each replicate PCR. Purified libraries were measured with a Qubit 3.0 fluorometer, size-checked on a Bioanalyzer 2100, and measured again with the KAPA Library Quantification kit. Every immunoSEQ 96-well plate was sequenced on a separate single-read 150-cycle Illumina NextSeq 550 flow cell. The original pipeline was this. Because the immunoSEQ output included only junctional sequences and no quality scores, the filtering could not be the same as the filtering used for full-length reads. To assign V/J genes and CDR3, sequences were annotated using PyIR, a Python wrapper for IgBLAST v1.9, with IMGT germline references. Reads with weak V/J assignments (E-value above 1e-6), missing CDR3, stop codons, out-of-frame junctions, or ambiguous translated residues were removed. V3J clonotypes were defined as sequences sharing the same inferred V gene, J gene, and CDR3 amino acid sequence. The percentage overlap between two repertoires was calculated by dividing the number of shared unique clonotypes by the size of the smaller repertoire. Three approaches were used to assess repertoire richness: RTK rarefaction, the Chao1 estimator, and Recon v2.1 estimates of unobserved clonotypes. Generation probabilities were computed with OLGA for all TCRbeta clonotypes obtained by the gDNA method from a handful of donors. TCRdb obtained this table from immuneACCESS and retained in-frame rearrangements with V and J assigned. These tables miss some clones; where compared with another copy, unresolved V genes account for less than half of the shortfall, and the remainder is unexplained. Clonal size and the V and J genes are those of that table, whereas D and trimming came from the DNA. Within this sample are approximately 2.3 million clones, with 80% to 95% of them counted one time only. The ten largest account for 0.39% of the sample.

At the junction V is shortened by 10 bases and J by 6 bases, with 18 bases in between. There are 13 amino acids in the CDR3, from cysteine to phenylalanine inclusive. Of the read, only the CDR3 DNA is kept; its 39 bases are in frame from base 1. The germline V gene provides CDR1 MNHNS and CDR2 SASEGT. The donors were healthy, HIV-negative adults with no recently reported acute infections or vaccinations. Only Caucasian adults living in Nashville, Tennessee, USA were represented among the donors. CD4+ T cells were enriched through magnetic negative selection, after which naive cells were positively selected on CD45RA and the remaining negative fraction served as the memory subset. After blood collection by leukapheresis, PBMCs were isolated using Ficoll-Histopaque density gradient centrifugation and then cryopreserved in the vapor phase of liquid nitrogen. Analytical flow cytometry was used to check the purity and quantity of each magnetically sorted T cell population. Each sorted fraction had its genomic DNA isolated and then quantified by UV absorbance on a Nanodrop 2000c.

Specimen: naive CD4+ T cells from PBMCs. In the paper's terms, the cell subset or site label means: CD45RA+ positively selected. The clonotype comes from a man between 18 and 29 years old in good health. Some clones in this sample may be carry-over from other donors' samples. The chain joins TRBV6-1 to TRBJ2-5; the D segment may tentatively be TRBD1 or TRBD2, each giving 5 matched bases. The base sequence is TGTGCCAACTCAGATGGGACCGTGCAGACCCAGTACTTC. Its translation is CANSDGTVQTQYF.